These 26 T cell receptor beta chains share one sample of origin, sequenced in a study of blood T cell repertoires in COVID-19. The data were produced by immunoSEQ multiplex PCR, yet TCRdb's version contains in-frame clones alone and is incomplete. There are 200,000 to 250,000 clones in the sample; roughly four fifths occur only once, and approximately 1.3% lies in the top ten. The sequencing sample was made of PBMCs or T cells enriched from blood (not recorded which). These TCRs come from a middle-aged woman with acute COVID-19.

The chain uses TRBV28 and TRBJ2-7; D is possibly TRBD2 (6 bases). CDR3 length: 16 residues. Trimming pared 2 bases from V and 4 bases from J, leaving 18 bases between. Germline V gives CDR1 MDHEN, CDR2 SYDVKM. The CDR3 loop is CASSLVRGISGYEQYF. DNA of the CDR3: TGTGCCAGCAGTTTAGTACGAGGGATTAGCGGTTACGAGCAGTACTTC.

The rearrangement links TRBV3-1 (or the pseudogene TRBV3-2) to TRBJ2-3; 15 bases match TRBD2. J gave up 3 bases and V 4 bases, and 11 bases lay outside the gene matches. The V gene's germline CDR1 is LGHDT and CDR2 YNNKEL (reference sequence). The CDR3 covers 19 residues. CDR3 amino acids: CASSRGTSGRSHGTDTQYF. CDR3 sequence (DNA): TGTGCCAGCAGCCGAGGGACTAGCGGGAGGTCCCATGGTACAGATACGCAGTATTTT.

This clone was seen a handful of times. This rearrangement joins TRBV2 to TRBJ1-1; D is perhaps TRBD1 (5 bases). Per the germline V gene, CDR1 is SNHLY and CDR2 is FYNNEI. V was trimmed by 0 bases and J by 4 bases, leaving 6 bases between them. The CDR3 consists of 13 residues. CDR3 protein: CASSEARATEAFF. In nucleotides, the CDR3 is TGTGCCAGCAGTGAAGCCAGGGCCACTGAAGCTTTCTTT.

The chain recombines TRBV29-1 with TRBJ1-1; a possible D gene is TRBD1 (6 bases). Germline lookup yields CDR1 SQVTM and CDR2 ANQGSEA. The CDR3 sequence is 13 residues long. Trimming took off 6 bases at V and 1 base at J, with 12 bases between the two ends. CDR3 region: CSVEGVPNTEAFF. In DNA form, the CDR3 reads TGCAGCGTCGAGGGGGTGCCGAACACTGAAGCTTTCTTT. Full variable domain (rest looked up from reference TRBV29-1 and TRBJ1-1): SAVISQKPSRDICQRGTSLTIQCQVDSQVTMMFWYRQQPGQSLTLIATANQGSEATYESGFVIDKFPISRPNLTFSTLTVSNMSPEDSSIYLCSVEGVPNTEAFFGQGTRLTVV.

CDR3 bases: TGCGCCAGCAGCCTGCCTAACAGGGGATCAGTGGACATTCAGTACTTC. Its protein is CASSLPNRGSVDIQYF. This rearrangement joins TRBV5-1 to TRBJ2-4, with 7 bases aligning to TRBD1. The V gene end was trimmed by 4 bases and the J gene end by 8 bases; junction bases not matched to a gene: 15. Per germline, CDR1 SGHRS and CDR2 YFSETQ. The CDR3 loop spans 16 amino acids. The full variable domain, completed using reference TRBV5-1 and TRBJ2-4, is KAGVTQTPRYLIKTRGQQVTLSCSPISGHRSVSWYQQTPGQGLQFLFEYFSETQRNKGNFPGRFSGRQFSNSRSEMNVSTLELGDSALYLCASSLPNRGSVDIQYFGAGTRLSVL.

The DNA of the CDR3 is TGCAGTGCTAGTCAGGGACAGGAAAAACTGTTTTTT. Translating it yields CSASQGQEKLFF. The J gene is TRBJ1-4, the V gene TRBV20-1; 7 bases align to TRBD1. Germline CDR1 DFQATT, CDR2 SNEGSKA (reference sequence). The CDR3 extends over 12 amino acids. The V segment lost 3 bases and the J segment 8 bases; nucleotides outside the gene matches: 3.

The chain joins TRBV5-6 to TRBJ2-1; 13 bases are shared with TRBD2. This CDR3 is built from 17 residues. J lost 6 bases, V lost 5 bases, and 11 bases had no gene match. From germline, CDR1 is SGHDT and CDR2 YYEEEE. The CDR3 protein is CASSSRTSGSLFNEQFF. The CDR3 DNA reads as TGTGCCAGCAGTTCTAGGACTAGCGGGAGTCTATTCAATGAGCAGTTCTTC.

J is TRBJ1-1 and V is TRBV9, with TRBD1 identical over 7 bases. CDR3 length equals 16 residues. Germline CDR1 SGDLS, CDR2 YYNGEE. With V trimmed by 4 bases and J by 4 bases, 13 bases remained unmatched. CDR3 in amino acids: CASSPSGQLVGTEAFF. CDR3 DNA: TGTGCCAGCAGCCCATCGGGACAGCTAGTGGGCACTGAAGCTTTCTTT.

V is TRBV11-2 and J is TRBJ1-6; 8 bases agree with TRBD1. CDR3 length equals 14 residues. From germline, CDR1 is SGHAT and CDR2 FQNNGV. V gave up 3 bases and J gave up 7 bases; unmatched junction bases: 2. The CDR3 sequence: CASSFNRGNSPLHF. In nucleotides, the CDR3 is TGTGCCAGCAGCTTTAACAGGGGGAATTCACCCCTCCACTTT.

The genes are TRBV19 and TRBJ2-3; 9 bases match TRBD2. This CDR3 region has 18 residues. With 3 bases clipped from V and 4 bases from J, the junction kept 14 bases outside the gene matches. CDR1 is LNHDA and CDR2 is SQIVND in the germline V gene (reference sequence). For the CDR3, the DNA is TGTGCCAGTAGTATTCGTTGGAGGGCTAGCGGGAACCCAGATACGCAGTATTTT. Its translation is CASSIRWRASGNPDTQYF.

The chain is built from TRBV4-3 and TRBJ1-1; 7 bases map to TRBD1. The CDR3 sequence is 15 residues long. Trimming cost V 3 bases and J 0 bases; bases outside gene matches: 4. The germline gives CDR1 LGHNA, CDR2 YSLEER. CDR3 amino acids: CASSQARGLNTEAFF. The CDR3 nucleotides are TGCGCCAGCAGCCAGGCAAGGGGGCTGAACACTGAAGCTTTCTTT.

The chain employs TRBV4-2 and TRBJ2-5; 8 nucleotides match TRBD1. The CDR3 loop spans 16 amino acids. V shed 0 bases, J shed 12 bases, and the junction held 15 bases outside the gene matches. CDR1 LGHNA and CDR2 YNFKEQ come from the germline V gene. The CDR3 DNA reads as TGTGCCAGCAGCCAAGAATCTGGAGCAGGGGGCTATTCGAAGTACTTC. Protein: CASSQESGAGGYSKYF.

This chain connects TRBV30 to TRBJ1-1; TRBD1 matches at 7 bases. The germline V gene encodes CDR1 GTSNPN and CDR2 SVGIG (reference sequence). The junction had 4 bases not matched to a gene; V was cut back by 1 base and J by 5 bases. The CDR3 is 13 amino acids. The CDR3 sequence: CAWSAGGTTEAFF. The CDR3, as DNA: TGTGCCTGGAGTGCAGGGGGTACGACTGAAGCTTTCTTT. The whole variable domain, remainder taken from reference TRBV30 and TRBJ1-1, is SQTIHQWPATLVQPVGSPLSLECTVEGTSNPNLYWYRQAAGRGLQLLFYSVGIGQISSEVPQNLSASRPQDRQFILSSKKLLLSDSGFYLCAWSAGGTTEAFFGQGTRLTVV.

The J gene is TRBJ2-7, the V gene TRBV27; D possibly corresponds to TRBD1 (6 bases). The CDR3 length is 15 residues. V lost 5 bases and J lost 7, with 21 bases in between. Germline V gives CDR1 MNHEY, CDR2 SMNVEV (reference sequence). The CDR3 spells CASSSKQGRRWEQYF. CDR3 coding DNA: TGTGCCAGCAGTAGCAAGCAGGGGCGGCGTTGGGAGCAGTACTTC.

The chain links TRBV5-5 to TRBJ2-1; 11 nucleotides align to TRBD2. V lost 3 bases, J lost 5 bases, and 13 bases stayed unmatched. Germline loops: CDR1 SGHKS, CDR2 YYEKEE (reference sequence). The CDR3 extends over 18 amino acids. The CDR3 coding sequence is TGTGCCAGCAGCTCAATCCCGGGGACTAGCGGAACAAACAATGAGCAGTTCTTC. Translation gives CASSSIPGTSGTNNEQFF.

This clone has a handful of counts. The rearrangement joins TRBV27 to TRBJ2-1, with 7 bases aligning to TRBD2. With V trimmed by 5 bases and J by 3 bases, 16 bases remained unmatched. The CDR3 covers 18 residues. Germline V gives CDR1 MNHEY, CDR2 SMNVEV (reference sequence). The DNA for the CDR3 is TGTGCCAGCAGTCCTCCTTCTTGGACTAGGGTGGTCTACAATGAGCAGTTCTTC. As protein: CASSPPSWTRVVYNEQFF.

This chain connects TRBV28 to TRBJ2-5; D may be TRBD2 (5 bases). V dropped 6 bases and J dropped 1 base, with 9 bases sitting between them. This CDR3 is built from 13 residues. Germline lookup yields CDR1 MDHEN and CDR2 SYDVKM. The CDR3 bases are TGTGCCAGCAGCAGCGGCCCCCAAGAGACCCAGTACTTC. Its translation is CASSSGPQETQYF. The full variable domain, with the rest looked up from reference TRBV28 and TRBJ2-5, is DVKVTQSSRYLVKRTGEKVFLECVQDMDHENMFWYRQDPGLGLRLIYFSYDVKMKEKGDIPEGYSVSREKKERFSLILESASTNQTSMYLCASSSGPQETQYFGPGTRLLVL.

The CDR3 protein is CASKEVWGAYEQYF. In DNA form, the CDR3 reads TGTGCCAGCAAGGAAGTATGGGGAGCCTACGAGCAGTACTTC. V usage is TRBV2 and J usage is TRBJ2-7; the D gene is possibly TRBD2 (5 bases). This CDR3 comprises 14 residues. Germline-derived CDR1 and CDR2 are SNHLY and FYNNEI. V lost 7 bases to trimming and J lost 2 bases, with 15 bases between them.

With respect to this clone: Other DNA sequences in this sample translate to the same CDR3. Here the CDR3 reads CASSSDRATEAFF. For the CDR3, the DNA is TGCGCCAGCAGTTCCGACAGGGCCACTGAAGCTTTCTTT. The chain employs TRBV10-1 and TRBJ1-1, with 7 bases that match TRBD1. Germline V gene lookup returns CDR1 WNHNN and CDR2 SYGVQD (reference sequence). V lost 5 bases and J lost 4; bases outside the gene matches: 4. This CDR3 comprises 13 residues.

This sequence joins TRBV29-1 and TRBJ2-7, with TRBD2 identical over 8 bases. Germline trimming cut 2 bases from V and 4 bases from J; bases unmatched to any gene: 10. The V gene's germline CDR1 is SQVTM and CDR2 ANQGSEA. This CDR3 contains 15 residues. The CDR3 nucleotides read TGCAGCGTTGAAATATGGGGCCGGGGGGGTTACGAGCAGTACTTC. Translated: CSVEIWGRGGYEQYF.

The rearrangement uses TRBV14 and TRBJ2-7; D unclear. This CDR3 is built from 12 residues. Trimming left V 1 base short and J 4 bases short, with 5 bases between. Germline values: CDR1 SGHDN, CDR2 FVKESK. In DNA, the CDR3 is TGTGCCAGCAGCCAAGCCGGGTACGAGCAGTACTTC. It specifies CASSQAGYEQYF.

The V and J genes are TRBV5-1 and TRBJ2-5; 14 nucleotides agree with TRBD2. J lost 7 bases, V lost 3 bases, and 5 bases had no gene match. From germline, CDR1 is SGHRS and CDR2 YFSETQ. The CDR3 sequence is 15 residues long. CDR3 in DNA: TGCGCCAGCAGCTCGACTAGCGGGGGGGCCGCGACCCAGTACTTC. Translation gives CASSSTSGGAATQYF.

This clone was observed a few times. The V and J genes are TRBV15 and TRBJ2-4, with TRBD2 as a possible D gene (6 bases). This CDR3 region has 16 residues. With 0 bases removed from V and 1 base from J, the gap between germline ends came to 10 bases. Germline CDR1 LNHNV, CDR2 YYDKDF (reference sequence). CDR3 coding DNA: TGTGCCACCAGCAGAGAAATTACTAGCGCCAAAAACATTCAGTACTTC. Translation: CATSREITSAKNIQYF.

CDR3: CASSKVGQGVYEQYF. CDR3 nucleotides: TGTGCCAGCAGCAAAGTGGGGCAGGGGGTGTACGAGCAGTACTTC. The chain joins TRBV13 to TRBJ2-7; 7 bases agree with TRBD1. With V trimmed by 5 bases and J by 4 bases, 11 bases remained unmatched. CDR3 length equals 15 residues. Per germline, CDR1 PRHDT and CDR2 FYEKMQ (reference sequence).

This clone was counted once. The chain has TRBV11-2 and TRBJ2-1; TRBD2 matches 8 bases. Unmatched junction bases numbered 8, after V lost 3 bases and J lost 7 bases. Germline assignment: CDR1 SGHAT and CDR2 FQNNGV. The CDR3 totals 15 residues. CDR3 residues: CASSFNTGGDNEQFF. In DNA form, the CDR3 reads TGTGCCAGCAGCTTCAATACCGGGGGGGATAATGAGCAGTTCTTC.

The V and J genes are TRBV6-5 and TRBJ2-1, with 9 bases aligning to TRBD2. Trimming cost V 8 bases and J 7 bases; bases outside gene matches: 9. Germline V gives CDR1 MNHEY, CDR2 SVGAGI. CDR3 size: 14 residues. The CDR3 bases are TGTGCCAGCGGTCCTAGCGGGAAGGTTAATGAGCAGTTCTTC. Amino acid sequence: CASGPSGKVNEQFF.